This T cell receptor (beta chain) was captured by sequencing in a study of Graves' ophthalmopathy and Graves' hyperthyroidism (dated by TCRdb to 2016 to 2018). Study-level background: Peripheral blood was collected at initial diagnosis, prior to any treatment. The study used signatures of the TCR beta repertoire to tell Graves' ophthalmopathy apart from Graves' hyperthyroidism and to predict which patients would progress to ophthalmopathy. In total, around 140 blood samples were TCR-sequenced: some 40 ophthalmopathy, roughly 77 hyperthyroidism and 17 hyperthyroidism-to-ophthalmopathy patients. To explore V-J signatures that separate ophthalmopathy from hyperthyroidism, a discovery set of about a hundred patients was enrolled, consisting of about 41 with ophthalmopathy and around 60 with stable hyperthyroidism. The independent validation cohort included about 19 hyperthyroidism patients plus 17 patients who later progressed from hyperthyroidism to ophthalmopathy. In about 6 hyperthyroidism patients, the T-cell repertoire of thyroid tissue was compared with the T-cell repertoire of blood. After sampling, hyperthyroidism patients received methimazole starting at 30 mg daily, and ophthalmopathy patients received high-dose intravenous methylprednisolone. Study-wide conclusions, independent of this receptor: Sample size was not predetermined statistically, and investigators were not blinded to group allocation. Most expanded thyroid clonotypes with frequency above 0.001 were also detected in blood, suggesting blood repertoires may reflect the thyroid immune response. In validation, the model predicted ophthalmopathy progression with more than 70% sensitivity and approximately 78% specificity; some 13 predicted patients were CT-confirmed with GO in a median of about 6.2 months. The 13-signature model separated ophthalmopathy from stable hyperthyroidism with roughly 90% sensitivity and less than 83% specificity in cross-validation, and 80%/75% in the test set.

For repertoire sequencing, TCR beta CDR3 regions were amplified from RNA transcripts. A first-round RT-PCR used HTBI primers with the Qiagen OneStep RT-PCR kit, followed by a second-round multiplex PCR, size selection and purification. Libraries were sequenced paired-end with 100 bp reads on an Illumina HiSeq2000. From the authors' description of their analysis: SOAPnuke was used to process the reads, throwing out any read that had adapters, had uncalled bases, had a mean Phred below 15, or lacked an exact constant-primer or identifier match. COPE v1.2.5 was used to merge high-quality paired reads. Unique nucleotide sequences were defined as clonotypes and aligned to IMGT TRB V, D and J references using MiTCR v1.1. Analysis was restricted to V-J combinations with a frequency above 0.0001, which covered about 99% of repertoires. For each V-J combination, a TCR clonal expansion and chaos score was defined as F50 clonal expansion divided by the chaos observed in the TCRdist matrix. Welch's t-statistics and random forest were used to reduce the features to about a dozen V-J combinations, which were then used as input to a naive Bayes classifier. Thyroid-blood repertoire similarity was quantified with the Morisita-Horn index. The public sequencing data were trimmed at Q25 with fastp and processed into clonotypes with MiXCR by TCRdb, which kept only in-frame beta chains. Records with the same CDR3 protein are collapsed into one entry carrying the most frequent genes and DNA. TCRdb, not the authors, supplied the V and J calls. Here the sample has a few hundred thousand distinct CDR3 sequences; roughly 15% occur a single time. Of the sample, 2.4% is held by the ten largest clones.

Hyperthyroidism was defined as stable when no progression to ophthalmopathy occurred within 18 months of follow-up. Hyperthyroidism patients were newly diagnosed, with disease duration under 2 months, and aged 18 to 65 years. Patients with other autoimmune diseases, uncontrolled infections, pregnancy or lactation were excluded. Clinical symptoms, serum thyroxine, TRAb, thyroid ultrasound and orbital computed tomography were used for diagnosis. Ficoll-Paque density gradient centrifugation was used to isolate PBMCs from 9.5 to 10 ml of fresh peripheral blood. Total RNA was extracted with Trizol reagent and quality-checked on an Agilent 2100 Bioanalyzer. V gives up 6 bases and J gives up 6 bases, and the segment between their germline ends measures 14 bases. Measured from the cysteine to the phenylalanine, the CDR3 is 13 residues long. Just the 39-base CDR3 DNA is kept, in frame starting at base 1. CDR1 MNHNS and CDR2 SASEGT are derived from the germline V gene.

This clonotype has only a few counts. Its antigen remains unidentified. The input lacks base qualities; no much larger clone sits a single base away. The specimen was peripheral blood. The chain joins TRBV6-1 to TRBJ1-2; the D gene is perhaps TRBD1, from 5 matching bases. This receptor was identified in an adult woman with stable Graves' hyperthyroidism. The CDR3 reads CASSPAGENGYTF. The nucleotides are TGTGCCAGCAGCCCGGCGGGGGAAAATGGCTACACCTTC.